This T cell receptor beta chain was sequenced in a study of T cell responses to AZD1222 COVID-19 vaccine. General study results and limits: Only 5 or 6 individuals given AZD1222 were seropositive at baseline. It should be noted that donors were predominantly white British and more often female, and clonal diversity was possibly underestimated. In the spike-specific TCR repertoire, nearly half reportedly target unmutated variant regions. Spike-specific TCR repertoires showed rising breadth and depth after two AZD1222 doses.

Germline V lookup: CDR1 SNHLY, CDR2 FYNNEI. The CDR3 consists of 14 residues. V was pared by 2 bases and J by 3 bases, with 4 bases of the junction left unmatched. Profiling relied on immunoSEQ multiplex PCR, and the TCRdb table lists in-frame clones only, not all of them. Here the sample table reports 150,000 or so clones. Worth noting for this clone: Its antigen is undetermined.

This receptor was taken from an adult in good health. The chain joins TRBV2 to TRBJ2-7, with TRBD1 matching 7 bases. The sequenced sample was peripheral blood. The CDR3 coding sequence is TGTGCCAGCAGTGAACAGGGGGTGGGCTACGAGCAGTACTTC. Encoded protein: CASSEQGVGYEQYF.